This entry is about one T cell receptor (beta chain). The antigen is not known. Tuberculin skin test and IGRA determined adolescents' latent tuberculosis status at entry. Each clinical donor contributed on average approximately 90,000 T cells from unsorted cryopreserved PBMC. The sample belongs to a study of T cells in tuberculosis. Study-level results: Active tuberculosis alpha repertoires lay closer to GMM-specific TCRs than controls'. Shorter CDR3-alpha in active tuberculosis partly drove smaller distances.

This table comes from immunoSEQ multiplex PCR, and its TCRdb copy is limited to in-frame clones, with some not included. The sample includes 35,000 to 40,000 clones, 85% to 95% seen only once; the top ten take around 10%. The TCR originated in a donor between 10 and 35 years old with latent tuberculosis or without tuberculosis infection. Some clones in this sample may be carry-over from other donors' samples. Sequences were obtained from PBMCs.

CDR3 nucleotides: TGTGCCTGGAGTGATTTTAGGGCAGGGTCCACCGGGGAGCTGTTTTTT. It is translated as CAWSDFRAGSTGELFF. V usage is TRBV30 and J usage is TRBJ2-2; weak D call: TRBD1 (5 bases). Germline CDR1 reads GTSNPN; CDR2 reads SVGIG (reference sequence). This CDR3 spans 16 amino acids. Trimming stripped 1 base from V and 4 bases from J, with 16 bases between.